This T cell receptor beta chain was sequenced for a study of T cells in Graves' hyperthyroidism and ophthalmopathy. Regarding the study as a whole: The model's output predicted ophthalmopathy at a median of about 6.5 months prior to onset.

Cells are PBMCs isolated from roughly 9.3 ml of fresh blood. The source material, RNA transcripts, was used to amplify TCR beta CDR3 regions. HTBI primers drove first-round RT-PCR of the TCR CDR3. In TCRdb, the multiplex PCR reads were re-called with MiXCR into one record per CDR3 protein. The table has about 690,000 distinct CDR3 sequences, roughly a sixth seen once. Concerning this clonotype itself: The antigen is not known.

CDR3 size: 14 residues. CDR1 and CDR2 from the germline V gene are GTSNPN and SVGIG (reference sequence). V shed 1 base and J 4 bases; nucleotides not matched to a gene: 4. The receptor's source is a man in his fifties or sixties with Graves' hyperthyroidism. Sequencing input: blood. J is TRBJ2-1 and V is TRBV30; 7 bases fit TRBD2. In DNA, the CDR3 is TGTGCCTGGAGTGAAGCGGGGCCATACAATGAGCAGTTCTTC. Translation gives CAWSEAGPYNEQFF.